The text below deals with one T cell receptor (beta chain). Some clones are missing from TCRdb's copy, which holds only in-frame ones; the method was immunoSEQ multiplex PCR. The sample has roughly 14,000 clones, around 78% seen once. Unmatched junction bases numbered 0, after V lost 1 base and J lost 1 base. In germline, CDR1 is KGHSH, CDR2 LQKENI. The CDR3 contains 14 residues. The sample comes from a study of T cell repertoires in ileal Crohn's disease. At the level of the study: About 40% were active smokers at surgery; median disease duration was around 7.9 years.

Included were adult ileal or ileocolonic Crohn's patients indicated for ileocolonic resection. The sequence derives from an adult with Crohn's disease. V and J are TRBV18 and TRBJ1-1; 7 positions match TRBD1. The sample was ileal tissue. CDR3 loop: CASSPQGANTEAFF. DNA for the CDR3: TGTGCCAGCTCACCACAGGGGGCGAACACTGAAGCTTTCTTT.